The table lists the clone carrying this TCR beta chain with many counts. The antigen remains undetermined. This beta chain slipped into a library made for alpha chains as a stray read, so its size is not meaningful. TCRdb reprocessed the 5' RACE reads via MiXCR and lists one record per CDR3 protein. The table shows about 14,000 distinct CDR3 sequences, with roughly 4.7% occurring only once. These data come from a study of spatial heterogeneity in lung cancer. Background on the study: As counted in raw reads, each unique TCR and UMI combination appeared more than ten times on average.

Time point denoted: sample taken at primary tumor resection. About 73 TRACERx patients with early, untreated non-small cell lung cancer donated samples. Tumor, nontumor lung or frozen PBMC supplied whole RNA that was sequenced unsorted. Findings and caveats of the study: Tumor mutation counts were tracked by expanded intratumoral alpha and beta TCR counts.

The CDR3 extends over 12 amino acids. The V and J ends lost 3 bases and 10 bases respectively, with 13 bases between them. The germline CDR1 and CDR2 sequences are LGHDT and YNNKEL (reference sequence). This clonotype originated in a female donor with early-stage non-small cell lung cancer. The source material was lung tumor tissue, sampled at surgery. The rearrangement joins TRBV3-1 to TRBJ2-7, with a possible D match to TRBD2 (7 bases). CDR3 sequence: CASSQWGGEQYF. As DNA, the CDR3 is TGTGCCAGCAGCCAGTGGGGGGGCGAACAGTACTTC.